This T cell receptor beta chain was documented in a study of control samples from healthy donors and cancer patients. Here immunoSEQ multiplex PCR was the method, and the copy in TCRdb shows in-frame clones only, minus some. This sample carries roughly 55,000 clones, more than 90% of them seen once, and the ten largest clones take 1.7%. The CDR3 totals 15 residues. V was pared by 9 bases and J by 5 bases, with 20 bases between. Germline CDR1 MNHNS, CDR2 SASEGT. Specimen: PBMCs. The chain joins TRBV6-1 to TRBJ2-1; a possible D gene is TRBD1 (6 bases). This clonotype originated in a man between 40 and 49 years old with colorectal cancer. The DNA for the CDR3 is TGTGCCAGTTTACCGACAGGCCTGAACCACAATGAGCAGTTCTTC. It specifies CASLPTGLNHNEQFF.